Presented here are 31 T cell receptor beta chains from one specimen sequenced in a study of T cell responses to AZD1222 COVID-19 vaccine. The repertoire was sequenced with immunoSEQ multiplex PCR; TCRdb's copy has only in-frame clones and lacks some. Of about 120,000 clones listed, roughly 91% were seen once; the top ten hold 1.2%. The sample in question was peripheral blood, obtained on day 0 of AZD1222 vaccination. These receptors were obtained from an adult in good health.

The J gene is TRBJ2-7, the V gene TRBV5-1; weak D call: TRBD2 (5 bases). V was clipped by 2 bases and J by 2 bases, with 11 bases between them. The CDR3 consists of 14 residues. Germline CDR1 is SGHRS and CDR2 is YFSETQ. CDR3 bases: TGCGCCAGCAGCTTCATTCCCGGGGCCTACGAGCAGTACTTC. Translation gives CASSFIPGAYEQYF.

The V and J genes are TRBV5-1 and TRBJ2-2, with 7 bases aligning to TRBD1. This CDR3 has 16 amino acids. J was trimmed by 7 bases and V by 3 bases; bases with no gene match: 12. Germline CDR1 is SGHRS and CDR2 is YFSETQ. The CDR3 DNA is TGCGCCAGCAGCTGGGTAACCGGGACAGCCGGCGGGGAGCTGTTTTTT. This translates into CASSWVTGTAGGELFF. Based on the CDR3 plus reference TRBV5-1 and TRBJ2-2, the full variable domain is KAGVTQTPRYLIKTRGQQVTLSCSPISGHRSVSWYQQTPGQGLQFLFEYFSETQRNKGNFPGRFSGRQFSNSRSEMNVSTLELGDSALYLCASSWVTGTAGGELFFGEGSRLTVL.

This chain uses TRBV14 with TRBJ2-1; possibly TRBD2 for D (6 bases). Trimming removed 0 bases at V and 0 bases at J, with 21 bases between. CDR1 and CDR2 from the germline V gene are SGHDN and FVKESK. The CDR3 runs 20 residues. CDR3 protein: CASSQDQKRGITSSYNEQFF. In DNA, the CDR3 is TGTGCCAGCAGCCAAGATCAGAAACGGGGGATAACCAGCTCCTACAATGAGCAGTTCTTC. Filled out from reference TRBV14 and TRBJ2-1, the complete variable domain reads EAGVTQFPSHSVIEKGQTVTLRCDPISGHDNLYWYRRVMGKEIKFLLHFVKESKQDESGMPNNRFLAERTGGTYSTLKVQPAELEDSGVYFCASSQDQKRGITSSYNEQFFGPGTRLTVL.

This clone was found once. Its ends do not fully match the called genes, so a read error is possible. The V call is TRBV5-4, the J call TRBJ2-1; 7 bases line up with TRBD1. This CDR3 comprises 13 residues. In germline, CDR1 is SGHNT, CDR2 YYREEE (reference sequence). CDR3 nucleotide sequence: TGTGCCAGCACCTTGACAGGGTTCAATGAGCAGTTCTTC. It codes for CASTLTGFNEQFF.

The chain is built from TRBV6-1 and TRBJ1-6, with no clear D. V lost 1 base and J lost 10, with 14 bases in between. CDR1 and CDR2 (germline): MNHNS, SASEGT. CDR3 size: 15 residues. CDR3 nucleotide sequence: TGTGCCAGCAGTGAAGAGGTGAATGTAAAATCACCCCTCCACTTT. It encodes CASSEEVNVKSPLHF.

This sequence joins TRBV5-6 and TRBJ2-5; 12 bases align to TRBD2. Per the germline V gene, CDR1 is SGHDT and CDR2 is YYEEEE. CDR3 length: 18 residues. V gave up 2 bases and J gave up 1 base; unmatched junction bases: 9. The CDR3: CASSFRASGGAAQETQYF. The CDR3 DNA is TGTGCCAGCAGCTTTCGGGCTAGCGGGGGGGCCGCCCAAGAGACCCAGTACTTC.

In this sample, this clone turned up a few times. The V and J genes are TRBV7-8 and TRBJ1-5; the D is unclear. CDR1 is SGHVS and CDR2 is FQNEAQ in the germline V gene. The germline V and J ends were trimmed by 1 base and 10 bases, with 11 bases remaining between them. The CDR3 has 13 residues. Here the CDR3 DNA reads TGTGCCAGCAGCTTAGACAAGGGTCTCCCCCAGCATTTT. This encodes CASSLDKGLPQHF.

The DNA for the CDR3 is TGCAGCGTGGGTGGGGCCGGGAGTGAGCAGTACTTC. Its translation: CSVGGAGSEQYF. This chain links TRBV29-1 with TRBJ2-7, with D possibly TRBD2 on 6 matching bases. Trimming removed 6 bases at V and 7 bases at J, with 16 bases between. The CDR3 covers 12 residues. Germline V gene data show CDR1 as SQVTM and CDR2 as ANQGSEA.

This sequence joins TRBV7-9 and TRBJ2-5, with D possibly called TRBD1 or TRBD2 (5 bases each). The V end lost 5 bases, the J end lost 3 bases, and 10 bases lay between the germline ends. The CDR3 loop spans 13 amino acids. The V gene's germline CDR1 is SEHNR and CDR2 FQNEAQ (reference sequence). In DNA form, the CDR3 reads TGTGCCAGCAGCCCCGGGACGGAAGAGACCCAGTACTTC. Its translation is CASSPGTEETQYF.

The chain employs TRBV5-1 and TRBJ2-7; 8 bases agree with TRBD1. V lost 2 bases and J lost 4; bases outside the gene matches: 5. Germline CDR1 and CDR2: SGHRS and YFSETQ. CDR3 length equals 14 residues. CDR3: CASSFAGGAYEQYF. As DNA, the CDR3 is TGCGCCAGCAGCTTCGCAGGGGGCGCGTACGAGCAGTACTTC. Looking up the rest from reference TRBV5-1 and TRBJ2-7 gives the full variable domain: KAGVTQTPRYLIKTRGQQVTLSCSPISGHRSVSWYQQTPGQGLQFLFEYFSETQRNKGNFPGRFSGRQFSNSRSEMNVSTLELGDSALYLCASSFAGGAYEQYFGPGTRLTVT.

The V and J genes are TRBV4-2 and TRBJ1-1; D gene ambiguous. V lost 0 bases and J 3 bases, leaving 14 bases between the germline ends. The germline gives CDR1 LGHNA, CDR2 YNFKEQ. The CDR3 is 16 residues long. CDR3 sequence reads: CASSQEIGGSYTEAFF. The CDR3 nucleotides read TGTGCCAGCAGCCAAGAAATAGGAGGGAGCTACACTGAAGCTTTCTTT.

CDR3 nucleotide sequence: TGTGCCAGCAGCCGCGTCGGGACAGGGCCCTACGAGCAGTACTTC. Protein: CASSRVGTGPYEQYF. V usage is TRBV5-4 and J usage is TRBJ2-7; the match to TRBD1 covers 9 bases. This CDR3 has 15 residues. Germline V gives CDR1 SGHNT, CDR2 YYREEE (reference sequence). The junction had 7 bases not matched to a gene; V was cut back by 4 bases and J by 2 bases.

The chain combines TRBV19 with TRBJ1-1; TRBD1 matches at 7 bases. CDR1 is LNHDA, CDR2 SQIVND, per germline (reference sequence). Trimming removed 9 bases from V and 1 base from J; junction bases left unmatched: 11. This CDR3 has 15 amino acids. CDR3 protein: CASRLYGTANTEAFF. The CDR3 nucleotides read TGTGCCAGCAGGCTTTACGGGACAGCGAACACTGAAGCTTTCTTT.

This clone was counted a single time. The J gene is TRBJ1-2, the V gene TRBV4-2, with a tentative D call TRBD1 (5 bases). Germline V CDR1 and CDR2: LGHNA, YNFKEQ. V dropped 0 bases and J dropped 4 bases, with 9 bases sitting between them. This CDR3 region has 14 residues. The CDR3 region has the DNA TGTGCCAGCAGCCAAGATGGGGCCTTCTATGGCTACACCTTC. As protein: CASSQDGAFYGYTF.

The chain couples TRBV18 to TRBJ1-5; D unresolved. This CDR3 contains 15 residues. In germline, CDR1 is KGHSH, CDR2 LQKENI. The germline V and J ends were trimmed by 4 bases and 2 bases, with 12 bases remaining between them. The CDR3 nucleotides read TGTGCCAGCTCACGTGGGCCCCGGGGCAATCAGCCCCAGCATTTT. This codes for CASSRGPRGNQPQHF.

This chain uses TRBV27 with TRBJ2-7, with 8 bases aligning to TRBD2. J was trimmed by 9 bases and V by 5 bases; bases with no gene match: 15. The CDR3 covers 15 residues. Germline CDR1 reads MNHEY; CDR2 reads SMNVEV (reference sequence). The CDR3 reads CASSPRSGGAYRQYF. The CDR3 region has the DNA TGTGCCAGCAGTCCGAGGTCGGGGGGGGCTTATAGGCAGTACTTC.

This chain connects TRBV20-1 to TRBJ1-2; 11 bases are a match to TRBD1. Per the germline V gene, CDR1 is DFQATT and CDR2 is SNEGSKA (reference sequence). Unmatched junction bases numbered 4, after V lost 3 bases and J lost 4 bases. The CDR3 extends over 14 amino acids. CDR3 sequence reads: CSASRDRGGYGYTF. DNA for the CDR3: TGCAGTGCTAGTCGGGACAGGGGGGGCTATGGCTACACCTTC.

The V gene is TRBV10-3, the J gene TRBJ2-1, with 9 bases matching TRBD2. Per the germline V gene, CDR1 is ENHRY and CDR2 is SYGVKD. This CDR3 comprises 15 residues. V was pared by 4 bases and J by 8 bases, with 9 bases of the junction left unmatched. The CDR3 sequence is CAISVGGGAGYEQFF. The CDR3, as DNA: TGTGCCATCAGTGTTGGCGGGGGGGCCGGCTATGAGCAGTTCTTC.

The chain has TRBV10-3 and TRBJ2-7; possibly TRBD1 for D (6 bases). V lost 3 bases to trimming and J lost 3 bases, with 15 bases between them. This CDR3 comprises 15 residues. CDR1 ENHRY and CDR2 SYGVKD come from the germline V gene. CDR3 amino acids: CAISDPTGSFYEQYF. CDR3 DNA sequence: TGTGCCATCAGTGACCCGACAGGCTCCTTCTACGAGCAGTACTTC.

This clone was detected only once. The gene calls are TRBV7-7 and TRBJ2-1; tentatively, D is TRBD1 or TRBD2 (5 bases each). The CDR3 length is 15 residues. Germline CDR1 SSHAT, CDR2 FNYEAQ (reference sequence). With 1 base removed from V and 4 bases from J, the gap between germline ends came to 11 bases. CDR3 bases: TGTGCCAGCAGCTTAGACGGGACGGTATACAATGAGCAGTTCTTC. This translates into CASSLDGTVYNEQFF.

This clone was observed a handful of times. This sequence joins TRBV19 and TRBJ1-5, with 9 positions matching TRBD1. Germline V gene data show CDR1 as LNHDA and CDR2 as SQIVND (reference sequence). This CDR3 has 14 amino acids. Trimming at V came to 9 bases and at J to 2 bases, leaving 5 bases not matched to a gene. The CDR3 protein is CASRRTGGNQPQHF. In DNA form, the CDR3 reads TGTGCCAGCAGGAGGACAGGGGGCAATCAGCCCCAGCATTTT. Based on the CDR3 plus reference TRBV19 and TRBJ1-5, the full variable domain is DGGITQSPKYLFRKEGQNVTLSCEQNLNHDAMYWYRQDPGQGLRLIYYSQIVNDFQKGDIAEGYSVSREKKESFPLTVTSAQKNPTAFYLCASRRTGGNQPQHFGDGTRLSIL.

The chain carries TRBV11-2 and TRBJ1-2; TRBD1 agrees at 8 bases. The germline V gene has CDR1 SGHAT and CDR2 FQNNGV. The CDR3 consists of 15 residues. Trimming removed 5 bases from V and 0 bases from J; junction bases left unmatched: 5. In DNA, the CDR3 is TGTGCCAGCAGCAGAGGGGGACAGGCTAACTATGGCTACACCTTC. Its protein product is CASSRGGQANYGYTF.

Worth noting for this clone: This CDR3 is also generated by other DNA sequences in the sample. The DNA of the CDR3 is TGTGCCAGCTCACAGGGTGGCAATCAGCCCCAGCATTTT. Amino acids: CASSQGGNQPQHF. The chain is built from TRBV18 and TRBJ1-5; D ambiguous. The ends were cut back, 4 bases at V and 2 bases at J, with 6 bases in the middle. Germline V lookup: CDR1 KGHSH, CDR2 LQKENI. The CDR3 has 13 amino acids.

V and J are TRBV27 and TRBJ1-2; possibly TRBD1 for D (5 bases). Germline loops: CDR1 MNHEY, CDR2 SMNVEV (reference sequence). V lost 1 base to trimming and J lost 8 bases, with 14 bases between them. CDR3 length: 14 residues. The CDR3 loop is CASSLWALGPGYTF. The CDR3 DNA follows: TGTGCCAGCAGTTTATGGGCTTTGGGACCCGGCTACACCTTC.

The chain links TRBV3-1 (or the pseudogene TRBV3-2) to TRBJ1-5; the D gene is possibly TRBD1 (5 bases). V lost 2 bases to trimming and J lost 8 bases, with 10 bases between them. The CDR3 has 13 amino acids. Germline V gives CDR1 LGHDT, CDR2 YNNKEL (reference sequence). As DNA, the CDR3 is TGTGCCAGCAGCCAACAGGGTGAAGAGCCCCAGCATTTT. Translating it yields CASSQQGEEPQHF.

The chain is built from TRBV4-2 and TRBJ1-3, with 8 bases aligning to TRBD1. This CDR3 has 19 amino acids. Germline CDR1 is LGHNA and CDR2 is YNFKEQ. J gave up 1 base and V 0 bases, and 11 bases lay outside the gene matches. Here the CDR3 reads CASSQEVLSGGASGNTIYF. Written as DNA, the CDR3 is TGTGCCAGCAGCCAAGAGGTTTTGTCAGGGGGCGCTTCTGGAAACACCATATATTTT.

V usage is TRBV7-2 and J usage is TRBJ1-1; a weak D match, TRBD1 (5 bases). The CDR3 is made up of 14 amino acids. The V and J ends lost 1 base and 4 bases respectively, with 10 bases between them. Germline V CDR1 and CDR2: SGHTA, FQGNSA. CDR3 in DNA: TGTGCCAGCAGCTTAGAGGGCAGGGTCACTGAAGCTTTCTTT. As protein: CASSLEGRVTEAFF.

V gene TRBV25-1 combines with J gene TRBJ1-1, with 7 positions matching TRBD1. The germline gives CDR1 MGHDK, CDR2 SYGVNS. J was trimmed by 5 bases and V by 6 bases; bases with no gene match: 6. CDR3 size: 13 residues. CDR3 coding DNA: TGTGCCAGCAGCACAGGGGTTGGGACTGAAGCTTTCTTT. It translates to CASSTGVGTEAFF.

The sample holds one count of this clone. This chain links TRBV3-1 (or the pseudogene TRBV3-2) with TRBJ2-7; D gene unclear. Trimming took 2 bases from V and 4 from J, leaving 21 bases between them. The CDR3 loop spans 17 amino acids. The V gene's germline CDR1 is LGHDT and CDR2 YNNKEL (reference sequence). As DNA, the CDR3 is TGTGCCAGCAGCCAACCTTCGGGCGTGAATTTCGGGTACGAGCAGTACTTC. It translates to CASSQPSGVNFGYEQYF.

The chain carries TRBV11-2 and TRBJ2-3; D unresolved. Germline loops: CDR1 SGHAT, CDR2 FQNNGV. The CDR3 covers 13 residues. The V end was cut by 0 bases, the J end by 10 bases, with 11 bases between. The CDR3 DNA is TGTGCCAGCAGCTTAGAATCGTCTGACCCGCAGTATTTT. Its translation: CASSLESSDPQYF.

The V call is TRBV19, the J call TRBJ1-1, with 11 positions matching TRBD1. The V segment lost 5 bases and the J segment 4 bases; nucleotides outside the gene matches: 12. The germline gives CDR1 LNHDA, CDR2 SQIVND (reference sequence). The length of the CDR3 is 17 residues. CDR3 bases: TGTGCCAGTAGTGCCCCGGACAGGGGGCCCGCGGGCACTGAAGCTTTCTTT. Its translation is CASSAPDRGPAGTEAFF.